These 6 T cell receptor beta chains originate from one sample sequenced in a study of T cell clusters in autoimmune cytopenias (dated by TCRdb to 2018 to 2020). Instrument on record: Illumina MiSeq. Multiplex PCR with a touch-down protocol amplified TRB rearrangements, with the TRB-A and TRB-B primer pools combined in a single tube. TCRdb reprocessed the sequencing reads and holds a single record per CDR3 protein sequence, with no DNA. The sample table holds almost 7,000 distinct CDR3 sequences. Jointly, the top ten make up around 4.8% of the sample. Per sample, roughly 240 ng of peripheral blood genomic DNA, tens of thousands of genome equivalents, was used for TRB amplification. This sample also appeared in a second study, on T cell repertoires in aging, cancer and after chemotherapy.

The sequenced material came from peripheral blood. The receptors stem from a human donor in good health.

V gene TRBV6-5 combines with J gene TRBJ2-5; TCRdb's assignment of TRBD1 cannot be checked, as there is no DNA. The CDR3 covers 15 residues. The V gene's germline CDR1 is MNHEY and CDR2 SVGAGI. The CDR3: CASSYPDSSQETQYF.

The gene calls are TRBV20-1 and TRBJ2-3; TCRdb outputs TRBD1, but without DNA this stays unchecked. Per the germline V gene, CDR1 is DFQATT and CDR2 is SNEGSKA (reference sequence). CDR3 length: 14 amino acids. The CDR3 is CSARRGASTDTQYF.

The rearrangement links TRBV10-3 to TRBJ1-1; checking the TCRdb D call of TRBD1 is not possible without DNA. The germline CDR1 and CDR2 sequences are ENHRY and SYGVKD. The CDR3 covers 13 residues. The CDR3 reads CATAGTANTEAFF.

The chain employs TRBV4-2 and TRBJ1-2; TCRdb's assignment of TRBD1 cannot be checked, as there is no DNA. This CDR3 has 14 amino acids. Germline V gene data show CDR1 as LGHNA and CDR2 as YNFKEQ. The CDR3 is CASSGQGATEGYTF.

The V call is TRBV20-1, the J call TRBJ2-5. The CDR3 contains 11 residues. The V gene's germline CDR1 is DFQATT and CDR2 SNEGSKA (reference sequence). The CDR3 region is CSAAWRETQYF.

Frequency places this clonotype as medium-sized. The chain couples TRBV6-2 or TRBV6-3 to TRBJ1-6; the TCRdb D gene call, TRBD1, has no DNA to confirm it. The CDR3 spans 14 residues. Germline V gives CDR1 MNHEY, CDR2 SVGEGT. The CDR3 here is CASSSVGGYSPLHF.